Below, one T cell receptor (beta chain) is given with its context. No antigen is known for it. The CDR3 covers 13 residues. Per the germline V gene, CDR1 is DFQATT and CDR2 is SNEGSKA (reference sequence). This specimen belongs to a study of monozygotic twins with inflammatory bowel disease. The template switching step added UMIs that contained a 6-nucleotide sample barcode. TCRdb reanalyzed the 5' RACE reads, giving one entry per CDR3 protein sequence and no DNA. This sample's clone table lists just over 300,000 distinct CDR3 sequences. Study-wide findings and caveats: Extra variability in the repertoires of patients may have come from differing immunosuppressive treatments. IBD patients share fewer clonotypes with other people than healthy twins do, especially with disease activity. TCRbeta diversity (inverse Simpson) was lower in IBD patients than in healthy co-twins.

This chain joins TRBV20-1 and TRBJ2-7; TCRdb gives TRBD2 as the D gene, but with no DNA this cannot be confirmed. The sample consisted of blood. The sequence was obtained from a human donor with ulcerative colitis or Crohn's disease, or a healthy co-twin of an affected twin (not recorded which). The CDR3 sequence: CSAMTSGDYEQYF.